Shown below are 5 T cell receptor beta chains from a single sample sequenced in a study of blood T cell repertoires in COVID-19. TCRdb keeps only in-frame clones here, not all; method: immunoSEQ multiplex PCR. The table records a few hundred thousand clones, approximately 86% of them present only once. The specimen was peripheral blood. The source is a woman older than 75 with acute or convalescent COVID-19.

This chain connects TRBV12-3 or TRBV12-4 to TRBJ2-7; a weak D match, TRBD1 (6 bases). The CDR3 length is 13 residues. V was trimmed by 6 bases and J by 2 bases, leaving 11 bases between them. Here the CDR3 DNA reads TGTGCCAGCAGCCGGGACACAACCTACGAGCAGTACTTC. Translated: CASSRDTTYEQYF.

The chain uses TRBV7-9 and TRBJ1-2; D is unclear. The CDR3 has 13 residues. Deletions cut 2 bases from V and 4 bases from J, with 8 bases between. Germline loops: CDR1 SEHNR, CDR2 FQNEAQ (reference sequence). The CDR3 DNA reads as TGTGCCAGCAGCTTACGGGGAGGCTATGGCTACACCTTC. This sequence encodes CASSLRGGYGYTF.

The chain's CDR3 is CASSYSGPTGRDGYTF. CDR3 bases: TGTGCCAGCAGTTACTCGGGGCCTACAGGGAGGGATGGCTACACCTTC. The chain uses TRBV6-2 or TRBV6-3 and TRBJ1-2, with a weak D call TRBD1 (6 bases). V was cut by 0 bases and J by 6 bases, with 17 bases left in between. CDR3 size: 16 residues. Per the germline V gene, CDR1 is MNHEY and CDR2 is SVGEGT.

This chain connects TRBV5-1 to TRBJ2-3; D call uncertain. CDR3 length: 14 amino acids. Looked up from germline, CDR1 is SGHRS and CDR2 is YFSETQ. V dropped 3 bases and J dropped 2 bases, with 10 bases sitting between them. DNA of the CDR3: TGCGCCAGCAGCTCCAGACTCTCCACAGATACGCAGTATTTT. It codes for CASSSRLSTDTQYF.

V usage is TRBV7-2 and J usage is TRBJ2-3; weak D call: TRBD1 (6 bases). CDR1 SGHTA and CDR2 FQGNSA come from the germline V gene. The CDR3 consists of 15 residues. V was clipped by 1 base and J by 4 bases, with 12 bases between them. The CDR3 loop reads CASSLVKGGSDTQYF. The CDR3 region has the DNA TGTGCCAGCAGCTTAGTTAAAGGGGGATCAGATACGCAGTATTTT.